The entry below describes one T cell receptor (beta chain). Its cognate antigen has yet to be identified. No qualities accompany the bases; no much larger clone lies one base away. These data originate in a study of shared clonotypes between healthy human individuals (TCRdb year 2020). For the study in its entirety: The cohort included three men and two women between 18 and 49 years of age. Per donor, three plates each were used for CD4 naive and CD4 memory, two for CD8 naive, and one for CD8 memory. The study deeply sequenced blood TCR repertoires of about five healthy adults to estimate repertoire size and the extent of clonotype sharing between individuals. Between about 0.85 and 9.5 billion PBMCs per donor were obtained by leukapheresis. Different laboratories and diverse techniques were used to prepare libraries and sequence TCR repertoires, to increase sequencing depth and limit assay-specific biases.

The research as a whole found: Pairwise subsampling led to the expectation that sequencing depth would affect the degree of clonotype sharing among donors. Incomplete sequencing was indicated by rarefaction of sorted-subset datasets, despite the large sequencing depth. Sampling was restricted to blood, and TCR repertoires in tissue are likely to differ from TCR repertoires in blood. The small number of donors limited the genetic and exposure-history diversity represented. Compared with non-shared clonotypes, clonotypes shared by all four sorted-subset donors had higher generation probabilities. Naive subsets generally had larger estimated clonotype richness than memory subsets did. Around 5.4% of naive CD4, 3.5% of naive CD8, approximately 2.2% of memory CD4, and approximately 0.39% of memory CD8 clonotypes were shared across a few donors.

The CDR3 holds 15 amino acids from the cysteine to the phenylalanine. Just the 45-base CDR3 DNA is kept, in frame starting at base 1. Cut back by 4 bases and 0 bases, the V and J ends lie 12 bases apart. CDR1 and CDR2 are read off the germline V gene as WSHSY and SAAADI. Using the deep immunoSEQ assay, multiplex PCR amplified TCR CDR3 regions from genomic DNA. Extracted genomic DNA from each cell subset was spread evenly across all wells of several immunoSEQ 96-well plates, with each plate serving as a replicate. For sorted subsets, roughly 190 ng of genomic DNA, equivalent to 25,000 to 35,000 T cell genomes, went into each replicate PCR. The purified libraries were quantified using a Qubit 3.0 fluorometer, sized with a Bioanalyzer 2100, and then quantified again using the KAPA Library Quantification kit. Every immunoSEQ 96-well plate was sequenced on a separate single-read 150-cycle Illumina NextSeq 550 flow cell. Concerning the study's data processing: Because the immunoSEQ output held only junctional sequences and lacked quality scores, the filtering could not match the filtering applied to full-length reads. To assign V/J genes and CDR3, sequences were annotated using PyIR, a Python wrapper for IgBLAST v1.9, with IMGT germline references. Reads were removed for weak V/J assignments (E-value above 1e-6), missing CDR3, stop codons, out-of-frame junctions, or ambiguous translated residues. V3J clonotypes were defined as sequences sharing the same inferred V gene, J gene, and CDR3 amino acid sequence. To compute the percentage overlap between repertoires, the number of shared unique clonotypes was divided by the size of the smaller repertoire. Richness of each repertoire was evaluated using RTK rarefaction, the Chao1 estimator, and Recon v2.1 estimates of unobserved clonotypes. Generation probabilities were computed with OLGA for all TCRbeta clonotypes obtained by the gDNA method from several donors. TCRdb provides this immuneACCESS table in a form limited to in-frame rearrangements. Some clones are lacking; in checked studies, under half of them reflect an unresolved V gene, and why the rest are absent is not known. The V and J calls and clone size come from that table; D and trimming were worked out from the DNA. The sample profile shows 2 million to 2.5 million clones; roughly 93% of them were found once. The ten largest clones capture approximately 0.4% of the sample.

The donors were healthy, HIV-negative adults with no recently reported acute infections or vaccinations. Only Caucasian adults living in Nashville, Tennessee, USA were represented among the donors. CD4+ T cells were enriched through magnetic negative selection, after which naive cells were positively selected on CD45RA and the remaining negative fraction served as the memory subset. After blood collection by leukapheresis, PBMCs were isolated using Ficoll-Histopaque density gradient centrifugation and then cryopreserved in the vapor phase of liquid nitrogen. Analytical flow cytometry was used to check the purity and quantity of every magnetically sorted T cell population. Genomic DNA was isolated from each sorted fraction and quantified by UV absorbance on a Nanodrop 2000c.

This sequence was found in a man between 18 and 35 years old in good health. Some clones in this sample may be carry-over from other donors' samples. The V gene is TRBV10-2 and the J gene is TRBJ1-1; the D gene lacks a confident call. What was sequenced was naive CD4+ T cells from PBMCs. The cell subset or site label, read with the paper, signifies: CD45RA+ positively selected. This receptor has the CDR3 CASSAWQLMNTEAFF. DNA sequence: TGCGCCAGCAGTGCTTGGCAGTTAATGAACACTGAAGCTTTCTTT.